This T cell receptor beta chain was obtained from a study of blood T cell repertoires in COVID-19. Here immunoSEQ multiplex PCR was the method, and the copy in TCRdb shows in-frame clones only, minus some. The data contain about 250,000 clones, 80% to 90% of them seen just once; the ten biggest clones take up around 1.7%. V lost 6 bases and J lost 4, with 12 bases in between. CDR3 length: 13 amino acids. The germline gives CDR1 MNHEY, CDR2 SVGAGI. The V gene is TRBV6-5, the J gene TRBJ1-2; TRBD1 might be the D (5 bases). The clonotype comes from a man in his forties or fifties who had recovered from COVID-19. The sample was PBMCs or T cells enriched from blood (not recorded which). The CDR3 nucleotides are TGTGCCAGCAGGCCGACAGTAAGCTATGGCTACACCTTC. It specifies CASRPTVSYGYTF.